This T cell receptor (beta chain) emerged from a study of blood T cells in healthy people across ages. Findings and limits, study-wide: Per million T cells, TCR beta diversity dropped roughly linearly as age increased.

This CDR3 spans 15 amino acids. V dropped 0 bases and J dropped 2; count of bases not matched to a gene: 3. Germline-derived CDR1 and CDR2 are LGHNA and YSLEER. The use of a sample-barcoded 5' primer and a J-beta primer mix characterized a second PCR of 7 to 11 cycles. The authors tagged each cDNA molecule using a template-switch adaptor with 12 random nucleotides. TCRdb independently ran MiXCR on the 5' RACE reads; one entry per CDR3 protein. The table has over 950,000 distinct CDR3 sequences, around 54% seen once. Isolating PBMCs gave at least 6 million of these cells per sample. This clonotype was recorded a few times. Its antigen is undetermined.

Sequenced material: blood. V gene TRBV4-3 combines with J gene TRBJ2-7; 8 nucleotides agree with TRBD1. The sequence was obtained from a woman aged 60-70 years in good health. The CDR3 reads CASSQDPTGAYEQYF. For the CDR3, the DNA is TGCGCCAGCAGCCAAGATCCGACAGGGGCCTACGAGCAGTACTTC.